The 26 T cell receptor beta chains below come from one sample, sequenced in a study of beta chain features in type 1 diabetes. Study-level points and caveats: Within each of all four CD4+ subsets, Type 1 diabetes patients had TCRB CDR3s that were moderately but significantly shorter.

These TCRs are of unknown antigen specificity. Sequencing targeted expressed TCRB transcripts, as all isolated RNA had been reverse transcribed. Using immunoSEQ multiplex PCR, the repertoire was profiled, and TCRdb retains in-frame clones only, with some absent. This table has some 640,000 clones, around 15% appearing once. Material for sequencing was naive CD4+ T cells from blood. These receptors all come from a man between 18 and 29 years old with type 1 diabetes.

This clone was observed a handful of times. The chain uses TRBV28 and TRBJ1-4; 11 nucleotides align to TRBD1. V dropped 6 bases and J dropped 10; count of bases not matched to a gene: 10. Germline CDR1 is MDHEN and CDR2 is SYDVKM. CDR3 size: 15 residues. The CDR3: CASSLAGQGDGKLFF. CDR3 nucleotide sequence: TGTGCCAGCAGCCTCGCGGGACAGGGGGACGGAAAACTGTTTTTT.

The gene calls are TRBV6-5 and TRBJ2-5; TRBD1 aligns across 8 bases. V lost 5 bases, J lost 4 bases, and 6 bases stayed unmatched. The CDR3 loop spans 14 amino acids. Germline lookup yields CDR1 MNHEY and CDR2 SVGAGI. The CDR3 loop reads CASSDRGNGETQYF. The CDR3 nucleotides are TGTGCCAGCAGTGACAGGGGAAACGGAGAGACCCAGTACTTC.

This clone has a handful of counts. The chain employs TRBV7-2 and TRBJ2-5, with D perhaps TRBD1 (6 bases). V gave up 0 bases and J gave up 5 bases, with 7 bases separating them. This CDR3 has 13 amino acids. Germline lookup yields CDR1 SGHTA and CDR2 FQGNSA. The CDR3 nucleotides read TGTGCCAGCAGCTTAGCGCAGGGGGAGACCCAGTACTTC. Protein: CASSLAQGETQYF.

The chain recombines TRBV6-5 with TRBJ2-3, with D perhaps matching TRBD1 or TRBD2 (5 bases each). Trimming cost V 2 bases and J 3 bases, with 12 bases left between them. From germline, CDR1 is MNHEY and CDR2 SVGAGI. The CDR3 loop spans 15 amino acids. As DNA, the CDR3 is TGTGCCAGCAGTTACGGTAGGGGCGGGACAGATACGCAGTATTTT. This codes for CASSYGRGGTDTQYF.

This clone was counted between two and nine times. The CDR3 loop reads CASSEALRSSGNTIYF. For the CDR3, the DNA is TGTGCCAGCAGTGAAGCGCTTCGGAGCTCTGGAAACACCATATATTTT. V and J are TRBV6-1 and TRBJ1-3; D ambiguous. The V end was cut by 0 bases, the J end by 0 bases, with 9 bases between. Germline loops: CDR1 MNHNS, CDR2 SASEGT. The CDR3 runs 16 residues.

This clone was seen a handful of times. The V gene is TRBV7-2, the J gene TRBJ1-2; TRBD1 agrees at 10 bases. CDR3 length: 12 amino acids. The germline CDR1 and CDR2 sequences are SGHTA and FQGNSA. V gave up 8 bases and J gave up 8 bases; unmatched junction bases: 5. This chain's CDR3 is CASADRGLGYTF. DNA for the CDR3: TGTGCCAGCGCCGACAGGGGGCTCGGCTACACCTTC. The variable domain in full, with the rest retrieved from reference TRBV7-2 and TRBJ1-2, is GAGVSQSPSNKVTEKGKDVELRCDPISGHTALYWYRQSLGQGLEFLIYFQGNSAPDKSGLPSDRFSAERTGGSVSTLTIQRTQQEDSAVYLCASADRGLGYTFGSGTRLTVV.

The chain combines TRBV28 with TRBJ1-1, with D unclear. V shed 4 bases and J shed 3 bases, with 6 bases lying between them. The V gene's germline CDR1 is MDHEN and CDR2 SYDVKM. CDR3 length: 12 amino acids. The CDR3 spells CASSYRDTEAFF. The DNA of the CDR3 is TGTGCCAGCAGTTACCGGGACACTGAAGCTTTCTTT.

The table lists this clone with a few counts. This chain connects TRBV6-6 to TRBJ1-1; D remains ambiguous. In germline, CDR1 is MNHNY, CDR2 SVGAGI (reference sequence). The CDR3 length is 15 residues. Trimming cost V 3 bases and J 4 bases, with 15 bases left between them. CDR3 in amino acids: CASSYGFGIPTEAFF. The CDR3 DNA is TGTGCCAGCAGTTATGGGTTCGGGATTCCCACTGAAGCTTTCTTT.

The chain carries TRBV7-3 and TRBJ1-1; D remains unclear. There are 13 residues in the CDR3. Per germline, CDR1 SGHTA and CDR2 FQGTGA. V dropped 5 bases and J dropped 3 bases, with 10 bases sitting between them. The CDR3 loop reads CASSVNRDTEAFF. CDR3 bases: TGTGCCAGCAGCGTAAACCGGGACACTGAAGCTTTCTTT.

This clone was counted between two and nine times. V gene TRBV30 combines with J gene TRBJ1-2; perhaps TRBD1 as D (6 bases). The germline gives CDR1 GTSNPN, CDR2 SVGIG (reference sequence). V lost 2 bases to trimming and J lost 4 bases, with 8 bases between them. The CDR3 is made up of 12 amino acids. The CDR3 nucleotides are TGTGCCTGGAGTCAACAGGGCTATGGCTACACCTTC. It specifies CAWSQQGYGYTF.

The J gene is TRBJ2-1, the V gene TRBV6-6; a weak D match, TRBD2 (5 bases). The germline V gene encodes CDR1 MNHNY and CDR2 SVGAGI (reference sequence). V was shortened by 1 base and J by 10 bases, with 14 bases between the two germline ends. The CDR3 has 14 residues. The chain's CDR3 is CASSYYERRQEQFF. In DNA form, the CDR3 reads TGTGCCAGCAGTTACTACGAGCGGCGTCAGGAGCAGTTCTTC.

The chain joins TRBV30 to TRBJ2-1; 9 nucleotides agree with TRBD1. Germline loops: CDR1 GTSNPN, CDR2 SVGIG (reference sequence). The ends lost 5 bases at V and 7 bases at J; junction bases unmatched: 9. CDR3 length: 14 amino acids. This CDR3 is CAWGQTGGNNEQFF. The DNA for the CDR3 is TGTGCCTGGGGGCAGACAGGGGGAAATAATGAGCAGTTCTTC.

The sample holds a few counts of this clone. The gene calls are TRBV25-1 and TRBJ2-7, with 7 bases lining up with TRBD1. This CDR3 has 14 amino acids. V shed 5 bases, J shed 3 bases, and the junction held 7 bases outside the gene matches. The germline V gene has CDR1 MGHDK and CDR2 SYGVNS. CDR3 in DNA: TGTGCCAGCAGTCAAGCGACAGGGTTCTACGAGCAGTACTTC. Its protein product is CASSQATGFYEQYF.

The CDR3 here is CASSLEGTGNSGANVLTF. The CDR3 nucleotides read TGCGCCAGCAGCTTGGAGGGGACAGGGAACTCTGGGGCCAACGTCCTGACTTTC. This chain uses TRBV5-1 with TRBJ2-6; TRBD1 aligns across 9 bases. V shed 0 bases and J 0 bases; nucleotides not matched to a gene: 4. Germline V lookup: CDR1 SGHRS, CDR2 YFSETQ. The CDR3 covers 18 residues.

This clone came up a few times. J is TRBJ2-4 and V is TRBV7-3, with D maybe TRBD1 (5 bases). The V gene's germline CDR1 is SGHTA and CDR2 FQGTGA. Trimming cost V 2 bases and J 7 bases, with 9 bases left between them. The CDR3 is 13 residues long. The CDR3 nucleotides read TGTGCCAGCAGCTTAGGGCAGGGTAACATTCAGTACTTC. It codes for CASSLGQGNIQYF.

In its sample, this clone was seen a few times. V usage is TRBV7-6 and J usage is TRBJ2-1; D might be TRBD2 (5 bases). V was clipped by 5 bases and J by 6 bases, with 20 bases between them. Germline V CDR1 and CDR2: SGHVS, FNYEAQ. There are 16 residues in the CDR3. CDR3 residues: CASSPPASRRGNEQFF. The CDR3, as DNA: TGTGCCAGCAGCCCCCCGGCTAGCCGGAGAGGCAATGAGCAGTTCTTC. The variable domain in full, with the rest retrieved from reference TRBV7-6 and TRBJ2-1, is GAGVSQSPRYKVTKRGQDVALRCDPISGHVSLYWYRQALGQGPEFLTYFNYEAQQDKSGLPNDRFSAERPEGSISTLTIQRTEQRDSAMYRCASSPPASRRGNEQFFGPGTRLTVL.

This clone was seen a handful of times. The chain couples TRBV7-2 to TRBJ1-2; D remains unclear. Trimming left V 5 bases short and J 5 bases short, with 15 bases between. Germline V lookup: CDR1 SGHTA, CDR2 FQGNSA. The CDR3 spans 14 residues. CDR3 protein: CASSHPGVGYGYTF. CDR3 nucleotides: TGTGCCAGCAGCCACCCGGGAGTGGGATATGGCTACACCTTC.

Only a few counts were recorded for this clone. The CDR3 is CASSPGSHNYGYTF. The CDR3 nucleotides are TGTGCCAGCTCACCGGGATCTCATAACTATGGCTACACCTTC. The chain recombines TRBV18 with TRBJ1-2, with no clear D. CDR3 size: 14 residues. Trimming removed 3 bases at V and 1 base at J, with 9 bases between. Germline assignment: CDR1 KGHSH and CDR2 LQKENI.

The chain combines TRBV29-1 with TRBJ2-3; D not resolved. V lost 6 bases to trimming and J lost 2 bases, with 15 bases between them. This CDR3 has 14 amino acids. Germline CDR1 is SQVTM and CDR2 is ANQGSEA. The CDR3 sequence is CSVSRSGTTDTQYF. The DNA of the CDR3 is TGCAGCGTATCCAGGTCGGGCACCACAGATACGCAGTATTTT.

This rearrangement joins TRBV18 to TRBJ1-6, with D unclear. The V gene's germline CDR1 is KGHSH and CDR2 LQKENI. Trimming took off 3 bases at V and 12 bases at J, with 12 bases between the two ends. This CDR3 comprises 13 residues. CDR3 nucleotides: TGTGCCAGCTCACCGGACGTTGGTGGACCCCTCCACTTT. It yields the protein CASSPDVGGPLHF. Drawing the rest from reference TRBV18 and TRBJ1-6, the complete variable domain is NAGVMQNPRHLVRRRGQEARLRCSPMKGHSHVYWYRQLPEEGLKFMVYLQKENIIDESGMPKERFSAEFPKEGPSILRIQQVVRGDSAAYFCASSPDVGGPLHFGNGTRLTVT.

This clone was seen a few times. CDR3 loop: CASSHDTSGSGELFF. The CDR3 DNA follows: TGTGCCAGCAGCCATGATACTAGCGGGAGCGGGGAGCTGTTTTTT. The chain combines TRBV4-2 with TRBJ2-2; TRBD2 matches at 11 bases. The CDR3 spans 15 residues. The germline V gene encodes CDR1 LGHNA and CDR2 YNFKEQ. Trimming removed 3 bases from V and 7 bases from J; junction bases left unmatched: 4.

Worth noting for this clone: The same CDR3 can be traced to other DNA sequences in this sample. The rearrangement joins TRBV15 to TRBJ1-2, with D uncertain. The CDR3 extends over 13 amino acids. V was trimmed by 0 bases and J by 1 base, leaving 3 bases between them. Looked up from germline, CDR1 is LNHNV and CDR2 is YYDKDF (reference sequence). CDR3 DNA sequence: TGTGCCACCAGCAGAGACCGTAACTATGGCTACACCTTC. This sequence encodes CATSRDRNYGYTF.

This clone was counted between two and nine times. The gene calls are TRBV2 and TRBJ1-5, with D uncertain. This CDR3 contains 14 residues. Trimming left V 4 bases short and J 5 bases short, with 12 bases between. The germline V gene has CDR1 SNHLY and CDR2 FYNNEI. This CDR3 reads CASSVESQDQPQHF. CDR3 in DNA: TGTGCCAGCAGTGTGGAGAGCCAAGATCAGCCCCAGCATTTT. The full variable domain, in which reference TRBV2 and TRBJ1-5 provide the parts outside the CDR3, is EPEVTQTPSHQVTQMGQEVILRCVPISNHLYFYWYRQILGQKVEFLVSFYNNEISEKSEIFDDQFSVERPDGSNFTLKIRSTKLEDSAMYFCASSVESQDQPQHFGDGTRLSIL.

This clone was observed a few times. The rearrangement joins TRBV6-5 to TRBJ2-1; a possible D gene is TRBD1 (5 bases). The V end was cut by 5 bases, the J end by 2 bases, with 10 bases between. The CDR3 consists of 14 residues. Germline CDR1 reads MNHEY; CDR2 reads SVGAGI. The CDR3 sequence is CASSRRQTYNEQFF. The DNA for the CDR3 is TGTGCCAGCAGTCGACGACAGACCTACAATGAGCAGTTCTTC.

A few counts support this clone. The rearrangement joins TRBV2 to TRBJ1-4; no clear D gene. CDR1 is SNHLY and CDR2 is FYNNEI in the germline V gene. The CDR3 covers 14 residues. The V gene lost 6 bases and the J gene lost 5 bases, with 13 bases spanning the gap. As DNA, the CDR3 is TGTGCCAGCAGCCGACTGGAGGGAAATGAAAAACTGTTTTTT. This translates into CASSRLEGNEKLFF.

The gene calls are TRBV2 and TRBJ1-5, with 8 bases matching TRBD1. J lost 6 bases, V lost 8 bases, and 9 bases had no gene match. The CDR3 is made up of 14 amino acids. CDR1 and CDR2 from the germline V gene are SNHLY and FYNNEI. Written as DNA, the CDR3 is TGTGCCAGCGCACGGACAGGGACAGGTCAGCCCCAGCATTTT. Translated, it gives CASARTGTGQPQHF.